A selection of T cell receptor beta chains follows, all from one sample in a study of shared clonotypes between healthy human individuals. Here immunoSEQ multiplex PCR was the method, and the copy in TCRdb shows in-frame clones only, minus some. This table has approximately 2.5 million clones, roughly 93% appearing once. Material for sequencing was naive CD4+ T cells from PBMCs. These receptors came from a man between 18 and 29 years old in good health. Some clones in this sample may be carry-over from other donors' samples. Both conserved end residues are part of each CDR3. The D gene is left open where the match is weak. A row's size may be missing; if present it is once, few, many or a size class.

D gene	clone size	J gene	V gene	CDR3 DNA	CDR3 protein
TRBD2	-	TRBJ2-7	TRBV7-6	TGTGCCAGCAGCCGCGACCCTAGCGGAACCTACGAGCAGTACTTC	CASSRDPSGTYEQYF
TRBD2	-	TRBJ2-1	TRBV7-3	TGTGCCAGCAGCTTAGCCGCACCGGGACTAGGCGTCAATGAGCAGTTCTTC	CASSLAAPGLGVNEQFF
-	-	TRBJ2-5	TRBV5-1	TGCGCCAGCAGCCTACGACAGGCCGAAGAGACCCAGTACTTC	CASSLRQAEETQYF
TRBD1	-	TRBJ2-7	TRBV28	TGTGCCAGCAGTTCGATCCTAACGGGACAGATTCACAGTGAGCAGTACTTC	CASSSILTGQIHSEQYF
-	-	TRBJ1-1	TRBV7-2	TGTGCCAGCAGCTTAGCGTCTGCCCCGGAAGCTTTCTTT	CASSLASAPEAFF
TRBD2	-	TRBJ2-7	TRBV5-1	TGCGCCAGCAGCGCCACGACTAGCGGGCCTACCTACGAGCAGTACTTC	CASSATTSGPTYEQYF
TRBD2	-	TRBJ2-7	TRBV7-3	TGTGCCAGCAGCCCCGGACTAGCGGGGGCCTACGAGCAGTACTTC	CASSPGLAGAYEQYF
TRBD2	-	TRBJ2-1	TRBV2	TGTGCCAGCAGGTCTCCAAAGCAGGGGGAGCGGGAGGTGGCTGGGTACAATGAGCAGTTCTTC	CASRSPKQGEREVAGYNEQFF
TRBD1	-	TRBJ2-1	TRBV2	TGTGCCAGCAGTGAAGCTCCGGGACAGGGGGTAAATGAGCAGTTCTTC	CASSEAPGQGVNEQFF
TRBD1	-	TRBJ2-7	TRBV11-3	TGTGCCAGCCCCGCAGGGGGCCGGAACGAGCAGTACTTC	CASPAGGRNEQYF
-	-	TRBJ2-1	TRBV6-1	TGTGCCAGCAATTCCCTAAGCTGGGGGCAGTTCTTC	CASNSLSWGQFF
-	-	TRBJ2-7	TRBV21-1	TGTGCCAGCAGCAAATCGAGGCTGACGGCACCCTACGAGCAGTACTTC	CASSKSRLTAPYEQYF
TRBD1	-	TRBJ1-2	TRBV5-1	TGCGCCAGCAGCTCTCTCTCGGGACAGGGCTATGGCTACACCTTC	CASSSLSGQGYGYTF
TRBD1	-	TRBJ2-7	TRBV10-3	TGTGCCATCAGCGCGACAGGGGGATCCTACGAGCAGTACTTC	CAISATGGSYEQYF
-	-	TRBJ2-1	TRBV4-3	TGCGCCAGCAGCCAGGACCAGGGATACAATGAGCAGTTCTTC	CASSQDQGYNEQFF
TRBD1	-	TRBJ2-5	TRBV7-3	TGTGCCAGCAGCCCGGACAGGGGCGGCGAGACCCAGTACTTC	CASSPDRGGETQYF
-	-	TRBJ2-2	TRBV5-1	TGCGCCAGCAGCTCCACCGCGAGCACCGGGGAGCTGTTTTTT	CASSSTASTGELFF
TRBD1	once	TRBJ2-1	TRBV7-9	TGTGCCAGCAGCTTAGTGTCGGGACAGCCCTACAATGAGCAGTTCTTC	CASSLVSGQPYNEQFF
-	once	TRBJ1-3	TRBV10-3	TGTGCCATCAGTGAGACTACTACTGGAAACACCATATATTTT	CAISETTTGNTIYF
-	-	TRBJ2-1	TRBV29-1	TGCAGCGCCGCTCGGCCGGATCGGACATCTCAGGAGCAGTTCTTC	CSAARPDRTSQEQFF
TRBD1	-	TRBJ2-2	TRBV4-3	TGCGCCAGCAGCCAAGTTGAGGGGGCCAACAGGAACACCGGGGAGCTGTTTTTT	CASSQVEGANRNTGELFF
-	-	TRBJ1-3	TRBV25-1	TGTGCCAGCAGTGAAGTCAGGGGAAGCCTAAACACCATATATTTT	CASSEVRGSLNTIYF
-	-	TRBJ2-5	TRBV10-3	TGTGCCATCAGTGAGTCAGGTCCAGGGAGAGAGACCCAGTACTTC	CAISESGPGRETQYF
-	-	TRBJ1-5	TRBV6-5	TGTGCCAGCAGTCCAGGGGCAGGTATGGATCAGCCCCAGCATTTT	CASSPGAGMDQPQHF
-	-	TRBJ2-7	TRBV6-5	TGTGCCAGCAGTTACAGCCGGAACCATTACGAGCAGTACTTC	CASSYSRNHYEQYF
-	-	TRBJ2-1	TRBV5-6	TGTGCCAGCAGCCCAGGGGTTCGGGATGAGCAGTTCTTC	CASSPGVRDEQFF
TRBD1	-	TRBJ1-1	TRBV5-4	TGTGCCAGCAGCTTGGGCTTGGCAGGGGGCGGGAACACTGAAGCTTTCTTT	CASSLGLAGGGNTEAFF
TRBD1	-	TRBJ2-2	TRBV2	TGTGCCAGCAGGCAGGGGGCTACCGGGGAGCTGTTTTTT	CASRQGATGELFF
-	-	TRBJ1-5	TRBV6-1	TGTGCCAGCAGTGACGGAGTGACCCCAGGGAGACACAATCAGCCCCAGCATTTT	CASSDGVTPGRHNQPQHF